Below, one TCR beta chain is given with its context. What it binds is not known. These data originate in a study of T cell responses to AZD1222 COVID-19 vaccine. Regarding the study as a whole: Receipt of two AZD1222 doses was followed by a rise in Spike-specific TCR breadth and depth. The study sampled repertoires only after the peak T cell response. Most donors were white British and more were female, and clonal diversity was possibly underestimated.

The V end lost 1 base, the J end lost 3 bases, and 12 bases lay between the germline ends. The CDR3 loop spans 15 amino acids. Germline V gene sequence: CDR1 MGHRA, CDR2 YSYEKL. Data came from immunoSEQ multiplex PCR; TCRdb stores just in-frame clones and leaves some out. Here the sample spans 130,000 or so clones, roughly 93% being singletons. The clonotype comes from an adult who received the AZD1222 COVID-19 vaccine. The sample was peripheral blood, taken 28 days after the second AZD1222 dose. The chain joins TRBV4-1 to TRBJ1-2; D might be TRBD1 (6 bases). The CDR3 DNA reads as TGCGCCAGCAGCCAAGGCGGGGCAGGGGACTATGGCTACACCTTC. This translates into CASSQGGAGDYGYTF.